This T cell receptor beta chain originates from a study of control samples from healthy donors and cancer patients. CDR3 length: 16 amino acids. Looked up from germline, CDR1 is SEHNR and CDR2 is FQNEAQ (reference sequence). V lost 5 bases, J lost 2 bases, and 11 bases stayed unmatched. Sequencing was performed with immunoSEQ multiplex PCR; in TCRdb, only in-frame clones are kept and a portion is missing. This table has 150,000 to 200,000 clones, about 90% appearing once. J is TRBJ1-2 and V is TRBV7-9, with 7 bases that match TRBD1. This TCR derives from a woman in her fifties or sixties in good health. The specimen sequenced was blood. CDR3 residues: CASSARVRDRNYGYTF. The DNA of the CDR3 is TGTGCCAGCAGCGCCCGGGTCCGGGACAGAAACTATGGCTACACCTTC.